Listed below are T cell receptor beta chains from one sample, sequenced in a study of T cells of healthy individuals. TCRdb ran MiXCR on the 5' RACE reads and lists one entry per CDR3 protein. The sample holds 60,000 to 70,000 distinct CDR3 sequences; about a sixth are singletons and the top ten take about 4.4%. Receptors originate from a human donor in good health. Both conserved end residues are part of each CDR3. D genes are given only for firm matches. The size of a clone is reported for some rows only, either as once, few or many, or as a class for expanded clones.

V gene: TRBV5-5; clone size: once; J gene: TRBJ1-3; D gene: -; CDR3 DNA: TGTGCCAGCAGCTTGGCGACGGGGGCCTCTGGAAACACCATATATTTT; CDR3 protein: CASSLATGASGNTIYF
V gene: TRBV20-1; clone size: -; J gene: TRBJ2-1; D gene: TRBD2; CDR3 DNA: TGCAGTGCTATCCCGAGGCGGGAGAACAATGAGCAGTTCTTC; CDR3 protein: CSAIPRRENNEQFF
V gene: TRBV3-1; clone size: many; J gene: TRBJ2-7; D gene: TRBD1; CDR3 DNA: TGTGCCAGCAGCCACGGGGACAGCTCCTACGAGCAGTACTTC; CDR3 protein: CASSHGDSSYEQYF
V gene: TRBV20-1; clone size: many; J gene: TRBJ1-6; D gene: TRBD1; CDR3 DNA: TGCAGTGCCTTAACAGGGGGCGAATCACCCCTCCACTTT; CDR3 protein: CSALTGGESPLHF
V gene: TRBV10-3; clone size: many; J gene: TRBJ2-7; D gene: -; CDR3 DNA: TGTGCCATCAGTGAGAGCTTAGACGAGCAGTACTTC; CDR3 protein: CAISESLDEQYF
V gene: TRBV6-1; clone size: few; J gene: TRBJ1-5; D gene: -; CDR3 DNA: TGTGCCAGCAGTGACACGAGCGGTCAGCCCCAGCATTTT; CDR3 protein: CASSDTSGQPQHF
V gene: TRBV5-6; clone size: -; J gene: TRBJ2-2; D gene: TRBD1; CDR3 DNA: TGTGCCAGCAGCTTGGACAGGGGGCGCCTGAACACCGGGGAGCTGTTTTTT; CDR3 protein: CASSLDRGRLNTGELFF
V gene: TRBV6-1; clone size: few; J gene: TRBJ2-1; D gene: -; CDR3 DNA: TGTGCCAGCAGCTGGGGCGGGGATGAGCAGTTCTTC; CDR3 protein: CASSWGGDEQFF
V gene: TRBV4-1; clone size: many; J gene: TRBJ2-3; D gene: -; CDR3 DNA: TGCGCCAGCAGCCAATACCCCTCAGGGGGGGCAGATACGCAGTATTTT; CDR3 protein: CASSQYPSGGADTQYF
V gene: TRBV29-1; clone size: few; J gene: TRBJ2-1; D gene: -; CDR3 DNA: TGCAGCGTTTTGGGGAATGAGCAGTTCTTC; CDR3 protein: CSVLGNEQFF
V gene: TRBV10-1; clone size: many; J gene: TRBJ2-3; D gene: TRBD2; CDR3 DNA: TGCGCCAGCAGTGAGTCTACGGGAAGCGGGAGACGCACAGATACGCAGTATTTT; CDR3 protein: CASSESTGSGRRTDTQYF
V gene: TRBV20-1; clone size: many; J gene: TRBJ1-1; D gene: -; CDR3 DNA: TGCAGTGCTAGAGTGGACGCAGATGAAGCTTTCTTT; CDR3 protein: CSARVDADEAFF
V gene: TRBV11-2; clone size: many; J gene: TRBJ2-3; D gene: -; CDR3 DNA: TGTGCCAGCAGCCCCTCACCAGGGCAGGGAGCAACAGATACGCAGTATTTT; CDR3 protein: CASSPSPGQGATDTQYF
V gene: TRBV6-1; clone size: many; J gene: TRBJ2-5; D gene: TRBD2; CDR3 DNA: TGTGCCAGCAGTGAACTAGCGGGCGGAGAGGAGACCCAGTACTTC; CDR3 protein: CASSELAGGEETQYF
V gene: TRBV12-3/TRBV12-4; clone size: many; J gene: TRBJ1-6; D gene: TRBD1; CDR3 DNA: TGTGCCAGCAGCGGACAGGTTGGGCATTCACCCCTCCACTTT; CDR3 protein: CASSGQVGHSPLHF
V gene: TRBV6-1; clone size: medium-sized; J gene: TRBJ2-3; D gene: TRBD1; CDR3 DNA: TGTGCCAGCAATACCGGGACAGGGGCAGATACGCAGTATTTT; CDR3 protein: CASNTGTGADTQYF
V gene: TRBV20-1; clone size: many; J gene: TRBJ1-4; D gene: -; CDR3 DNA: TGCAGTGCTAGCATGGCCCCAACTAATGAAAAACTGTTTTTT; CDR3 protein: CSASMAPTNEKLFF
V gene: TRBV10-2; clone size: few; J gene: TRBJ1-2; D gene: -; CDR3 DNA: TGCGCCAGCGCACTTGGCAGCTATGGCTACACCTTC; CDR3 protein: CASALGSYGYTF
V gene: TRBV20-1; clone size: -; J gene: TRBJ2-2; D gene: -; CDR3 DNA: TGCAGTGCTAGAGATCCCCTGGACGGAACCGGGGAGCTGTTTTTT; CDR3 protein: CSARDPLDGTGELFF
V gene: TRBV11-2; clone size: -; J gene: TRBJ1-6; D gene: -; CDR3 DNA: TGTGCCAGCAGCCGTGGGGGCAGTAATTCACCCCTCCACTTT; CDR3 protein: CASSRGGSNSPLHF
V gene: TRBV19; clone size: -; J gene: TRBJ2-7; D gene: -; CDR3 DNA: TGTGCCAGTAGTAATACAGGTCTCGGACAGTACTTC; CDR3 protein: CASSNTGLGQYF
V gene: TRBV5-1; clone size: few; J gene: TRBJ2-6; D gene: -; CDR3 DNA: TGCGCCAGCAGCTTGGTGAACTCTGGGGCCAACGTCCTGACTTTC; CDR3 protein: CASSLVNSGANVLTF
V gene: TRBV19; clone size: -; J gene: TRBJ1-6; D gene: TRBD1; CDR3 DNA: TGTGCCAGTAGTACAGGGACAGCATCACCCCTCCACTTT; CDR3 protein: CASSTGTASPLHF
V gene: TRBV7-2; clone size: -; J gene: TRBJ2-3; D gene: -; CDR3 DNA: TGTGCCAGCAGCTTAGTGGCTAGCGGAGGGGGGGATACGCAGTATTTT; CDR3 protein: CASSLVASGGGDTQYF
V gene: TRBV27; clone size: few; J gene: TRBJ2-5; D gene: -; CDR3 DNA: TGTGCCAGCAGTTTACAGAAAGCGGGCGGCGAGACCCAGTACTTC; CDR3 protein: CASSLQKAGGETQYF
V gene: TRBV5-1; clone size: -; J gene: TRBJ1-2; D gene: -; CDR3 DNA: TGCGCCAGCAGCTTCGGAGCGGACTATGGCTACACCTTC; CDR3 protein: CASSFGADYGYTF
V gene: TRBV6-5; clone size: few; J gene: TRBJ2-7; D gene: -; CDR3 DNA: TGTGCCAGCAGTCTTGCGGACGACTACGAGCAGTACTTC; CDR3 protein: CASSLADDYEQYF
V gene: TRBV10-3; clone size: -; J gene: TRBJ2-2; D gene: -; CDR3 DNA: TGTGCCGGAAGAAGAGACGGAGTCCCCGGGGAGCTGTTTTTT; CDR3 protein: CAGRRDGVPGELFF
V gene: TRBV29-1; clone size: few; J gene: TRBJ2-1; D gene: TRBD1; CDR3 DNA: TGCAGCGTTGAAGAGGACAGGGGCGCTGAGCAGTTCTTC; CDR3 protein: CSVEEDRGAEQFF
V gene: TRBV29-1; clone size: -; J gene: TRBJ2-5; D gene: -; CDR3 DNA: TGCAGCGTTGTGGGCCGAGGGTCCCAAGAGACCCAGTACTTC; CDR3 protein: CSVVGRGSQETQYF
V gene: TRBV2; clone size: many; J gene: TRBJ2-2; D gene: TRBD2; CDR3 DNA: TGTGCCAGCAGTGAAGCGCGGGGGGCCGGGGAGCTGTTTTTT; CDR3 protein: CASSEARGAGELFF
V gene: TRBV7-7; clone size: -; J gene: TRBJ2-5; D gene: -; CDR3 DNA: TGTGCTAGCAGCACCGAGAGGGGCTGGGAGACCCAGTACTTC; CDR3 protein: CASSTERGWETQYF
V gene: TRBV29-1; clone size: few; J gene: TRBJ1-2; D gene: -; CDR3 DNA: TGCAGCGCGGGGGACCGAGGTAACTATGGCTACACCTTC; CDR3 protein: CSAGDRGNYGYTF
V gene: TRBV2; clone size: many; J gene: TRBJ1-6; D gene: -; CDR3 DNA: TGTGCCAGCAACACAGACGAAAATAATTCACCCCTCCACTTT; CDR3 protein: CASNTDENNSPLHF
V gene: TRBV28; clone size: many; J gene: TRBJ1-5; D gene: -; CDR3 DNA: TGTGCCAGCAGTTTACGTTATAGCAATCAGCCCCAGCATTTT; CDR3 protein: CASSLRYSNQPQHF
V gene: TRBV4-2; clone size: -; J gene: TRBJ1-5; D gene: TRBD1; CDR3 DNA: TGTGCCAGCAGCCAAGGACAGGGCCGCAATCAGCCCCAGCATTTT; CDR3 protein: CASSQGQGRNQPQHF
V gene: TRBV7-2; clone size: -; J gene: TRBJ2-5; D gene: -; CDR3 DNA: TGTGCCAGCGGAAGATTCAAAGAGACCCAGTACTTC; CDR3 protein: CASGRFKETQYF
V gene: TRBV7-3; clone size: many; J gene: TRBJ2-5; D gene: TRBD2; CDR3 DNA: TGTGCCAGCAGCCGACTAGGACTAGCGGGGAAAGAGACCCAGTACTTC; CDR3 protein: CASSRLGLAGKETQYF
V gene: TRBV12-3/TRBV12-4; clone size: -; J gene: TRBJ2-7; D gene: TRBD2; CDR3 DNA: TGTGCCAGCACCCAAAGCGGGAGACTTTCCTACGAGCAGTACTTC; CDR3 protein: CASTQSGRLSYEQYF
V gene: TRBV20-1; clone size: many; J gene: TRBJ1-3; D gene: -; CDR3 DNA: TGCAGTGTGGCAGGGTATCCGAACTCTGGAAACACCATATATTTT; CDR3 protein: CSVAGYPNSGNTIYF
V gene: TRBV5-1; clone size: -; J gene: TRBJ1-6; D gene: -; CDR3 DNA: TGCGCCAGCAGCACTGGAGACCCCTATAATTCACCCCTCCACTTT; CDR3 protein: CASSTGDPYNSPLHF
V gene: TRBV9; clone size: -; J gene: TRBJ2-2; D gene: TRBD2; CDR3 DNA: TGTGCCAGCAGCGCTTTTCCTAGCGGGAGGTCCGGGGAGCTGTTTTTT; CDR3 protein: CASSAFPSGRSGELFF
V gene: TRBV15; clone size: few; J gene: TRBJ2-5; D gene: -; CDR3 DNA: TGTGCCACCAGCAGAACCCATGGGGGGCAAGAGACCCAGTACTTC; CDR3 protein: CATSRTHGGQETQYF
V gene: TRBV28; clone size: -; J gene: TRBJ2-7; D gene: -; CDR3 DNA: TGTGCCATCGTCCCCACGCAGGGGCCTACTAGCCGCGAGCAGTACTTC; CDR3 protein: CAIVPTQGPTSREQYF
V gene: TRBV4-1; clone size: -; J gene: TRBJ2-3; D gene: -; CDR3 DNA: TGCGCCAGCAGCCGCCCGAAGGACTCTCTAACCAATACGCAGTATTTT; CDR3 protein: CASSRPKDSLTNTQYF
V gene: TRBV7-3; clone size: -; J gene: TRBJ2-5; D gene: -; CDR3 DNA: TGTGCCAGCAGCTTCGAAGCTGGAACTAAAGAGACCCAGTACTTC; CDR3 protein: CASSFEAGTKETQYF
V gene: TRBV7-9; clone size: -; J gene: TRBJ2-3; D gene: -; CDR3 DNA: TGTGCCAGCAGCCAAAAGCGGATCCCCCAAGATACGCAGTATTTT; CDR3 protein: CASSQKRIPQDTQYF
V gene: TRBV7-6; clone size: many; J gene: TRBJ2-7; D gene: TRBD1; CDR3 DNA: TGTGCCAGCAGCCAAGGACAGGGCCCCTACGAGCAGTACTTC; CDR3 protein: CASSQGQGPYEQYF